This T cell receptor beta chain came from a study of tumor and adjacent non-tumor tissue in lung cancer. Study-level information: The cohort had 12 to 13 adenocarcinoma, a couple of squamous cell and 1 small cell patients. Stage I to III disease affected approximately 11 men and roughly 5 women aged about 31 to 80.

The template was RNA from unsorted bulk tissue. Details on this clonotype: Its matching antigen is unknown. This may stem from a read error, because a much larger clone lies one nucleotide away.

Three rounds of nested PCR, following a modified ARM-PCR protocol, produced the TCRbeta library. MiXCR, run by TCRdb on the multiplex PCR reads, gives a single entry per CDR3 protein. The sample lists some 84,000 distinct CDR3 sequences; more than 60% were seen once. Study outcomes and limitations: TCR diversity was significantly greater in tumor than normal lung tissue. In normal lung, the top 100 clones were significantly more dominant than in tumor.

The J segment lost 4 bases and the V segment lost 6 bases, leaving 16 bases of the junction unmatched. Per the germline V gene, CDR1 is MDHEN and CDR2 is SYDVKM. The CDR3 loop spans 17 amino acids. This clonotype originated in a man between 65 and 85 years old with non-small cell lung cancer. The chain recombines TRBV28 with TRBJ2-3; 7 bases agree with TRBD1. The sequenced sample was lung tumor tissue. The CDR3: CASSPGQVHPHADTQYF. The CDR3 region has the DNA TGTGCCAGCAGCCCCGGACAGGTGCACCCTCATGCAGATACGCAGTATTTT.